Below, 25 T cell receptor beta chains from the same sample are listed, as sequenced in a study of blood T cell repertoires in COVID-19. Produced via immunoSEQ multiplex PCR; TCRdb's table is partial and in-frame only. The sample contains about 100,000 clones, approximately 62% of which appear only once. Sequencing used peripheral blood. All receptors come from an older man with acute or convalescent COVID-19.

CDR3 nucleotides: TGTGCCAGCAGTTCCATACTAGCGGGGGCTTACAATGAGCAGTTCTTC. It yields the protein CASSSILAGAYNEQFF. The chain couples TRBV6-2 or TRBV6-3 to TRBJ2-1, with 11 bases that match TRBD2. This CDR3 comprises 16 residues. Per the germline V gene, CDR1 is MNHEY and CDR2 is SVGEGT. V was pared by 4 bases and J by 4 bases, with 6 bases of the junction left unmatched.

This clone was observed a single time. The chain links TRBV5-1 to TRBJ2-3; no firm D call. From germline, CDR1 is SGHRS and CDR2 YFSETQ. Trimming removed 0 bases at V and 0 bases at J, with 8 bases between. The CDR3 is 15 amino acids. CDR3 sequence reads: CASSLATRSTDTQYF. The CDR3 DNA follows: TGCGCCAGCAGCTTGGCCACCCGGAGCACAGATACGCAGTATTTT.

The chain couples TRBV6-6 to TRBJ2-1; no reliable D call. Germline V gives CDR1 MNHNY, CDR2 SVGAGI (reference sequence). V dropped 9 bases and J dropped 4 bases, with 13 bases sitting between them. This CDR3 has 13 residues. DNA for the CDR3: TGTGCCAGTGAGCCCACCCAATACAATGAGCAGTTCTTC. Translation: CASEPTQYNEQFF.

This chain connects TRBV14 to TRBJ2-1; D is unresolved. Trimming removed 5 bases from V and 0 bases from J, with 5 bases in between. The CDR3 has 13 amino acids. Germline CDR1 SGHDN, CDR2 FVKESK. Written as DNA, the CDR3 is TGTGCCAGCAGCTCCTACTCCTACAATGAGCAGTTCTTC. It encodes CASSSYSYNEQFF.

The V call is TRBV2, the J call TRBJ2-5; D might be TRBD2 (5 bases). Germline V gene sequence: CDR1 SNHLY, CDR2 FYNNEI. Trimming took 7 bases from V and 5 from J, leaving 23 bases between them. The CDR3 runs to 16 residues. CDR3 in amino acids: CASILRRAPGPETQYF. The CDR3 bases are TGTGCCAGCATTCTTCGGCGGGCCCCCGGTCCGGAGACCCAGTACTTC. The whole variable domain, remainder taken from reference TRBV2 and TRBJ2-5, is EPEVTQTPSHQVTQMGQEVILRCVPISNHLYFYWYRQILGQKVEFLVSFYNNEISEKSEIFDDQFSVERPDGSNFTLKIRSTKLEDSAMYFCASILRRAPGPETQYFGPGTRLLVL.

This clone was found once. The rearrangement links TRBV6-5 to TRBJ1-2; perhaps TRBD1 as D (6 bases). This CDR3 is 12 amino acids long. V shed 10 bases and J shed 8 bases, with 17 bases lying between them. CDR1 and CDR2 (germline): MNHEY, SVGAGI. The CDR3 DNA is TGTGCCATCCGGGGGGGGGCCCGGGGCTACACCTTC. Amino acid sequence: CAIRGGARGYTF.

The chain couples TRBV7-2 to TRBJ1-5; TRBD1 aligns across 7 bases. CDR3 size: 13 residues. The germline CDR1 and CDR2 sequences are SGHTA and FQGNSA. The J segment lost 7 bases and the V segment lost 5 bases, leaving 5 bases of the junction unmatched. CDR3 coding DNA: TGTGCCAGCAGCCCACAGGGGTGGCAGCCCCAGCATTTT. Protein: CASSPQGWQPQHF. The full variable domain, rest sourced from reference TRBV7-2 and TRBJ1-5, is GAGVSQSPSNKVTEKGKDVELRCDPISGHTALYWYRQSLGQGLEFLIYFQGNSAPDKSGLPSDRFSAERTGGSVSTLTIQRTQQEDSAVYLCASSPQGWQPQHFGDGTRLSIL.

The chain links TRBV20-1 to TRBJ2-1, with 7 nucleotides matching TRBD2. V dropped 3 bases and J dropped 2; count of bases not matched to a gene: 4. The CDR3 contains 14 residues. CDR1 DFQATT and CDR2 SNEGSKA come from the germline V gene (reference sequence). CDR3 region: CSASRAGTYNEQFF. The CDR3 DNA reads as TGCAGTGCTAGTCGAGCGGGGACCTACAATGAGCAGTTCTTC.

V usage is TRBV7-2 and J usage is TRBJ2-5, with 7 nucleotides matching TRBD1. J lost 7 bases, V lost 4 bases, and 9 bases had no gene match. The CDR3 is 14 residues long. CDR1 is SGHTA, CDR2 FQGNSA, per germline. CDR3 loop: CASSSRQGGGTQYF. As DNA, the CDR3 is TGTGCCAGCAGCTCACGACAGGGCGGCGGGACCCAGTACTTC.

Only a few counts were recorded for this clone. The chain combines TRBV10-1 with TRBJ2-7; D might be TRBD2 (6 bases). The V and J ends lost 7 bases and 0 bases respectively, with 10 bases between them. CDR1 is WNHNN and CDR2 is SYGVQD in the germline V gene (reference sequence). The CDR3 consists of 13 residues. The DNA of the CDR3 is TGCGCCAGCAACGGGACTCACTCCTACGAGCAGTACTTC. Encoded protein: CASNGTHSYEQYF.

V is TRBV5-1 and J is TRBJ2-5; weak D call: TRBD2 (6 bases). From germline, CDR1 is SGHRS and CDR2 YFSETQ. This CDR3 spans 15 amino acids. The V end lost 0 bases, the J end lost 6 bases, and 15 bases lay between the germline ends. CDR3 in amino acids: CASSLEGGQFQTQYF. CDR3 nucleotide sequence: TGCGCCAGCAGCTTGGAGGGAGGTCAGTTTCAGACCCAGTACTTC.

The table lists this clone with a few counts. The CDR3: CASSYQTGLETQYF. As DNA, the CDR3 is TGTGCCAGCAGTTACCAGACAGGGTTGGAGACCCAGTACTTC. The chain has TRBV6-5 and TRBJ2-5; TRBD1 matches at 7 bases. Unmatched junction bases numbered 5, after V lost 2 bases and J lost 5 bases. Germline CDR1 is MNHEY and CDR2 is SVGAGI. This CDR3 has 14 residues.

The chain is built from TRBV6-5 and TRBJ1-1; D uncertain. The CDR3 has 14 residues. The V and J ends lost 0 bases and 3 bases respectively, with 8 bases between them. Germline CDR1 MNHEY, CDR2 SVGAGI. CDR3 residues: CASSYSSGDTEAFF. In DNA form, the CDR3 reads TGTGCCAGCAGTTACTCGTCCGGGGACACTGAAGCTTTCTTT.

The gene calls are TRBV7-2 and TRBJ2-1, with 11 nucleotides matching TRBD2. CDR3 length: 14 residues. Trimming cost V 4 bases and J 12 bases; bases outside gene matches: 8. Per the germline V gene, CDR1 is SGHTA and CDR2 is FQGNSA. The CDR3 nucleotides read TGTGCCAGCAGCTCCACCGGGACTAGCGGAGGGCAGTTCTTC. It encodes CASSSTGTSGGQFF. The variable domain in full, with the rest retrieved from reference TRBV7-2 and TRBJ2-1, is GAGVSQSPSNKVTEKGKDVELRCDPISGHTALYWYRQSLGQGLEFLIYFQGNSAPDKSGLPSDRFSAERTGGSVSTLTIQRTQQEDSAVYLCASSSTGTSGGQFFGPGTRLTVL.

The J gene is TRBJ2-5, the V gene TRBV5-1, with D possibly TRBD2 on 5 matching bases. This CDR3 is built from 15 residues. V lost 0 bases to trimming and J lost 2 bases, with 11 bases between them. The germline V gene encodes CDR1 SGHRS and CDR2 YFSETQ. This chain's CDR3 is CASSLGGGRQETQYF. CDR3 coding DNA: TGCGCCAGCAGCTTGGGTGGCGGGCGTCAAGAGACCCAGTACTTC.

This chain uses TRBV18 with TRBJ1-3; D not resolved. Germline V lookup: CDR1 KGHSH, CDR2 LQKENI. The CDR3 has 17 amino acids. The V end lost 6 bases, the J end lost 1 base, and 19 bases lay between the germline ends. CDR3 bases: TGTGCCAGCTCTCCCCTAGAAACCACACGGTCTGGAAACACCATATATTTT. This sequence encodes CASSPLETTRSGNTIYF.

The chain joins TRBV15 to TRBJ1-5, with 7 nucleotides matching TRBD1. Per germline, CDR1 LNHNV and CDR2 YYDKDF (reference sequence). After removal of 4 bases from V and 0 bases from J, the junction contained 3 bases not matched to a gene. CDR3 length: 15 residues. CDR3: CATSIGTASNQPQHF. The CDR3 DNA follows: TGTGCCACCAGCATTGGGACAGCTAGCAATCAGCCCCAGCATTTT.

J is TRBJ1-5 and V is TRBV24-1; no firm D call. The CDR3 length is 11 residues. From germline, CDR1 is KGHDR and CDR2 SFDVKD. Deletions cut 12 bases from V and 6 bases from J, with 11 bases between. The CDR3 nucleotides read TGTGCCGTATTATCGAGTCAGCCCCAGCATTTT. It codes for CAVLSSQPQHF.

The chain joins TRBV5-1 to TRBJ1-6; 11 nucleotides align to TRBD1. The trim removed 3 bases at V and 12 bases at J, leaving 5 bases unmatched. In germline, CDR1 is SGHRS, CDR2 YFSETQ. The CDR3 covers 14 residues. The chain's CDR3 is CASSSSGQGVPLHF. The CDR3 region has the DNA TGCGCCAGCAGCTCGTCGGGACAGGGGGTACCCCTCCACTTT. Full variable domain (missing parts from reference TRBV5-1 and TRBJ1-6): KAGVTQTPRYLIKTRGQQVTLSCSPISGHRSVSWYQQTPGQGLQFLFEYFSETQRNKGNFPGRFSGRQFSNSRSEMNVSTLELGDSALYLCASSSSGQGVPLHFGNGTRLTVT.

The chain links TRBV4-3 to TRBJ2-5, with 11 positions matching TRBD2. The V segment lost 0 bases and the J segment 5 bases; nucleotides outside the gene matches: 8. There are 17 residues in the CDR3. CDR1 LGHNA and CDR2 YSLEER come from the germline V gene. CDR3 nucleotide sequence: TGCGCCAGCAGCCAAGATCGGGGTAGCGGGAGGGGTGAGACCCAGTACTTC. Its protein is CASSQDRGSGRGETQYF.

The V gene is TRBV5-4, the J gene TRBJ2-7; the match to TRBD2 covers 7 bases. Trimming cost V 2 bases and J 3 bases; bases outside gene matches: 2. The length of the CDR3 is 13 residues. Germline values: CDR1 SGHNT, CDR2 YYREEE (reference sequence). The CDR3 DNA is TGTGCCAGCAGCTTTCGCGGGAGCTACGAGCAGTACTTC. Translation gives CASSFRGSYEQYF.

A remark on this clone: The junction departs from germline at one end; a sequencing error may be responsible. V is TRBV5-4 and J is TRBJ2-1; the match to TRBD1 covers 7 bases. Germline values: CDR1 SGHNT, CDR2 YYREEE (reference sequence). The CDR3 contains 15 residues. The DNA for the CDR3 is TGTGCCAGCAGTTTGGGCGGACAGGCAAACAATGAGCAGTTCTTC. Amino acids: CASSLGGQANNEQFF.

The V and J genes are TRBV2 and TRBJ2-2; D possibly corresponds to TRBD2 (6 bases). V dropped 3 bases and J dropped 7 bases, with 21 bases sitting between them. This CDR3 contains 17 residues. The germline CDR1 and CDR2 sequences are SNHLY and FYNNEI. The chain's CDR3 is CASSEEGSRRGVGELFF. CDR3 nucleotide sequence: TGTGCCAGCAGTGAGGAGGGTAGCCGACGTGGGGTCGGGGAGCTGTTTTTT.

This chain joins TRBV5-1 and TRBJ1-2; 12 positions agree with TRBD1. CDR1 and CDR2 (germline): SGHRS, YFSETQ. V dropped 5 bases and J dropped 6; count of bases not matched to a gene: 5. The length of the CDR3 is 14 residues. The CDR3 DNA reads as TGCGCCAGCAGATGGGACAGGGGGCTTGATGGCTACACCTTC. Translated, it gives CASRWDRGLDGYTF.

V usage is TRBV28 and J usage is TRBJ2-7; the match to TRBD2 covers 7 bases. The CDR3 covers 14 residues. Germline V CDR1 and CDR2: MDHEN, SYDVKM. J lost 3 bases, V lost 8 bases, and 10 bases had no gene match. CDR3 coding DNA: TGTGCCAGCCGCGTAGCGGGTCCCGTCTACGAGCAGTACTTC. Translation gives CASRVAGPVYEQYF.